This section outlines one T cell receptor (beta chain) sequence together with its context. Its cognate antigen has yet to be identified. No much larger clone is present one base from it, and per-base qualities are unavailable. The record originates from a study of T cell responses to AZD1222 COVID-19 vaccine (dated by TCRdb to the early 2020s). Regarding the complete study: TCR sequencing was performed for 230 to 250 trial participants, of whom around 210 were given two doses of AZD1222 and 26 were given two doses of MenACWY control vaccine. Trial participants were enrolled into age subgroups of 18-55, 56-69 and 70-plus years, which contained approximately 150, 28 and 58 TCR-sequenced participants, respectively. What the research found in general, with its limitations: Participants were mostly white British and included more females than males, and it was suggested by the authors that clonal diversity may have been underestimated. No day 14 peak-response samples were available, so repertoires were characterized only after the peak T cell response. Conclusions about previously exposed vaccinees were limited because only five to seven AZD1222 recipients were SARS-CoV-2 seropositive at baseline. Nearly half of unique spike-specific TCRs reportedly recognized epitopes outside regions mutated in the B.1.351 and B.1.1.7 variants. After two AZD1222 doses, spike-specific TCR breadth and depth were significantly higher than at day 0 and than in MenACWY recipients. The whole spike protein was spanned by vaccine-associated CD4 TCRs, and dominant responses were seen in regions 160-218 and 743-854. The 56-69-year group was small, and its depth increase did not reach significance, likely because of low power.

The CDR3 regions of human TCRbeta chains were analyzed by immunosequencing. The study's processing was this. TCRs in the repertoires were matched against a reference library of SARS-CoV-2-specific TCRs that had been generated with the MIRA antigen-specificity platform. Breadth meant the fraction of unique TCRs that were SARS-CoV-2-associated, whereas depth meant the fraction of total T cells that were SARS-CoV-2-associated. Using the MIRA data, each spike-specific TCR was assigned both to the spike region to which the TCR was reactive and to a CD4 or CD8 class. Log10-transformed breadth and depth values were compared by one-way ANOVA with Sidak's multiple comparisons tests. What TCRdb holds here is the immuneACCESS table cut down to in-frame rearrangements. Part of the clones is not present; checked against another copy, under half of the missing clones reflect an unresolved V gene, and the others are unexplained. V, J and clone size are those of that table, while D and trimming were read from the DNA. The sample table lists 130,000 to 150,000 clones, 70% to 90% of them with a count of one. 5% to 5.5% of the sample comes from the top ten.

From the cysteine up to the phenylalanine, the CDR3 has a length of 14 residues. Here the CDR3 DNA is all that survives: 42 bases in frame from base 1. A distance of 7 bases separates the germline ends of V and J, which lose 1 base and 6 bases respectively. The germline V gene encodes CDR1 LGHNA and CDR2 YSLEER. The sample's time point label, in plain terms: about 28 days (+/-7) after the second vaccine dose. What the treatment or condition label conveys for this sample: meningococcal conjugate vaccine given as trial control. The vaccinee samples were drawn from two UK trials, COV001 and COV002, one of which was a single-blind randomized controlled phase 2/3 trial testing AZD1222 (ChAdOx1 nCoV-19) in healthy adults. For TCRbeta chain sequencing, PBMC samples were collected from trial participants at day 0 and at day 28 after the second dose.

This receptor was identified in an adult who received the MenACWY meningococcal vaccine as a control. Rearrangement joined TRBV4-3 to TRBJ1-6; no D gene is confidently identified. The input for sequencing was peripheral blood, taken 28 days after the second dose of the MenACWY control vaccine. The nucleotides read TGCGCCAGCAGCCAAGGGGTTTTTAATTCACCCCTCCACTTT. Its amino acids are CASSQGVFNSPLHF.